This TCR beta chain comes out of a study of blood T cell repertoires in COVID-19. Study context: Specimens from acute and convalescent COVID-19 originated in the United States, Italy and Spain. PBMCs, B-cell-depleted T cells, or T cells were the source of the cDNA or gDNA that made up the material.

This clone showed up just a few times. Profiling relied on immunoSEQ multiplex PCR, and the TCRdb table lists in-frame clones only, not all of them. This table has 150,000 to 200,000 clones, approximately 89% appearing once. The CDR3 covers 13 residues. Germline values: CDR1 SNHLY, CDR2 FYNNEI. Trimming stripped 3 bases from V and 0 bases from J, with 3 bases between. The sample comprised peripheral blood. The source of this sequence is a man in his 70s with acute or convalescent COVID-19. The V call is TRBV2, the J call TRBJ1-5; D not resolved. The CDR3 DNA is TGTGCCAGCAGTGATTATAGCAATCAGCCCCAGCATTTT. It translates to CASSDYSNQPQHF.